Listed here are 17 T cell receptor beta chains from one sample, sequenced in a study of blood T cell repertoires in COVID-19. Assay used: immunoSEQ multiplex PCR; TCRdb lists only in-frame clones, some missing. The sample carries around 180,000 clones, roughly 79% recorded once. Sequenced sample: peripheral blood. These receptors all come from a woman at least 80 years old with COVID-19, enrolled during active disease.

J is TRBJ2-7 and V is TRBV18; 12 nucleotides match TRBD2. V was pared by 0 bases and J by 4 bases, with 7 bases of the junction left unmatched. The CDR3 has 17 amino acids. Per germline, CDR1 KGHSH and CDR2 LQKENI. For the CDR3, the DNA is TGTGCCAGCTCACCACCCGACAGACTAGCGGGAGAGTACGAGCAGTACTTC. Translating gives CASSPPDRLAGEYEQYF.

The chain is built from TRBV28 and TRBJ2-7; D may be TRBD2 (7 bases). The germline CDR1 and CDR2 sequences are MDHEN and SYDVKM. Trimming cost V 3 bases and J 2 bases, with 14 bases left between them. The CDR3 spans 15 residues. The CDR3 DNA reads as TGTGCCAGCAGTTTCGGGGGGCGGAAGCCCTACGAGCAGTACTTC. It codes for CASSFGGRKPYEQYF.

The chain uses TRBV11-3 and TRBJ1-2, with a tentative D call TRBD1 (5 bases). CDR1 SGHNT and CDR2 YENEEA come from the germline V gene. CDR3 size: 13 residues. V was pared by 5 bases and J by 7 bases, with 14 bases between. The CDR3: CASSPRWGRGYTF. The CDR3 DNA follows: TGTGCCAGCAGCCCGAGGTGGGGCCGTGGCTACACCTTC.

The genes are TRBV10-3 and TRBJ2-3; perhaps TRBD1 as D (5 bases). CDR1 is ENHRY and CDR2 is SYGVKD in the germline V gene. V gave up 5 bases and J gave up 4 bases, with 13 bases separating them. The CDR3 has 14 residues. The CDR3 nucleotides read TGTGCCATCAGTCCGGCCCCAGGGCCAGATACGCAGTATTTT. It encodes CAISPAPGPDTQYF.

This rearrangement joins TRBV4-1 to TRBJ2-1, with a possible D match to TRBD2 (5 bases). This CDR3 spans 15 amino acids. Looked up from germline, CDR1 is MGHRA and CDR2 is YSYEKL. Trimming stripped 1 base from V and 8 bases from J, with 15 bases between. In DNA, the CDR3 is TGCGCCAGCAGCCAAGGGATTCTGGCCGGGGATGAGCAGTTCTTC. Translating it yields CASSQGILAGDEQFF.

The rearrangement links TRBV10-3 to TRBJ2-2, with 7 bases matching TRBD2. Germline CDR1 and CDR2: ENHRY and SYGVKD. The CDR3 length is 13 residues. The junction had 6 bases not matched to a gene; V was cut back by 9 bases and J by 5 bases. CDR3 sequence (DNA): TGTGCCATGTGGCGGGAGATAACCGGGGAGCTGTTTTTT. This gives the protein CAMWREITGELFF.

This rearrangement joins TRBV2 to TRBJ2-1; TRBD2 agrees at 12 bases. The CDR3 is 18 amino acids. Germline-derived CDR1 and CDR2 are SNHLY and FYNNEI. J gave up 0 bases and V 4 bases, and 7 bases lay outside the gene matches. CDR3 sequence: CASSGLAGAMYSYNEQFF. The CDR3 coding sequence is TGTGCCAGCAGTGGACTAGCGGGGGCCATGTACTCCTACAATGAGCAGTTCTTC.

The CDR3 sequence is CASSEMWTGGNQPQHF. The CDR3 DNA reads as TGTGCCAGCAGTGAAATGTGGACGGGGGGGAATCAGCCCCAGCATTTT. This chain joins TRBV2 and TRBJ1-5, with D tentatively TRBD1 (5 bases). Trimming pared 2 bases from V and 4 bases from J, leaving 15 bases between. The CDR3 spans 16 residues. Germline V CDR1 and CDR2: SNHLY, FYNNEI.

This rearrangement joins TRBV24-1 to TRBJ2-1, with D possibly matching TRBD2 (5 bases). Germline V gene sequence: CDR1 KGHDR, CDR2 SFDVKD. Trimming cost V 1 base and J 12 bases, with 27 bases left between them. The CDR3 has 18 residues. CDR3 amino acids: CATSDFTETTSASWGQFF. In DNA, the CDR3 is TGTGCCACCAGTGATTTTACCGAGACAACGTCGGCTAGCTGGGGGCAGTTCTTC.

V gene TRBV28 combines with J gene TRBJ1-1, with TRBD1 identical over 8 bases. Germline V gene lookup returns CDR1 MDHEN and CDR2 SYDVKM. The CDR3 covers 14 residues. The J segment lost 3 bases and the V segment lost 3 bases, leaving 3 bases of the junction unmatched. CDR3 amino acids: CASSLTGVDTEAFF. DNA of the CDR3: TGTGCCAGCAGTTTGACAGGGGTGGACACTGAAGCTTTCTTT.

This chain links TRBV7-9 with TRBJ2-5; 7 nucleotides agree with TRBD2. Germline assignment: CDR1 SEHNR and CDR2 FQNEAQ (reference sequence). This CDR3 has 16 amino acids. The V segment lost 1 base and the J segment 2 bases; nucleotides outside the gene matches: 7. The CDR3 nucleotides are TGTGCCAGCAGCTTAGGCCCTACTAGCGTTCAAGAGACCCAGTACTTC. Amino acids: CASSLGPTSVQETQYF.

The rearrangement links TRBV14 to TRBJ2-1; D ambiguous. The CDR3 is made up of 13 amino acids. Trimming took off 0 bases at V and 9 bases at J, with 9 bases between the two ends. Germline CDR1 SGHDN, CDR2 FVKESK. The CDR3 loop reads CASSQDWSGEQFF. The DNA for the CDR3 is TGTGCCAGCAGCCAAGATTGGAGTGGTGAGCAGTTCTTC.

The chain is built from TRBV19 and TRBJ1-6; D possibly corresponds to TRBD1 (6 bases). The CDR3 has 14 amino acids. Germline CDR1 reads LNHDA; CDR2 reads SQIVND (reference sequence). Trimming left V 3 bases short and J 5 bases short, with 8 bases between. The CDR3 DNA reads as TGTGCCAGTAGTATCTCAGGGGATAATTCACCCCTCCACTTT. The encoded protein is CASSISGDNSPLHF. The whole variable domain, filled in from reference TRBV19 and TRBJ1-6, reads DGGITQSPKYLFRKEGQNVTLSCEQNLNHDAMYWYRQDPGQGLRLIYYSQIVNDFQKGDIAEGYSVSREKKESFPLTVTSAQKNPTAFYLCASSISGDNSPLHFGNGTRLTVT.

The genes are TRBV7-9 and TRBJ1-2; no definite D call. Trimming removed 5 bases at V and 4 bases at J, with 17 bases between. The CDR3 runs to 15 residues. Germline CDR1 reads SEHNR; CDR2 reads FQNEAQ (reference sequence). CDR3 nucleotide sequence: TGTGCCAGCAGCCCCTCCGGCCTAGGGAGCTATGGCTACACCTTC. This codes for CASSPSGLGSYGYTF.

The chain couples TRBV29-1 to TRBJ1-2; 10 positions agree with TRBD1. Unmatched junction bases numbered 4, after V lost 5 bases and J lost 4 bases. Germline V gives CDR1 SQVTM, CDR2 ANQGSEA. The CDR3 has 13 amino acids. CDR3 nucleotides: TGCAGCGTTATGGGGGACAGGGGCTATGGCTACACCTTC. It encodes CSVMGDRGYGYTF.

The chain recombines TRBV28 with TRBJ2-3; D might be TRBD1 (5 bases). Germline assignment: CDR1 MDHEN and CDR2 SYDVKM. There are 14 residues in the CDR3. Trimming took 7 bases from V and 7 from J, leaving 18 bases between them. CDR3 nucleotides: TGTGCCAGCAAGGAGACAGAGGAAAAAAATACGCAGTATTTT. Translated, it gives CASKETEEKNTQYF. Using reference TRBV28 and TRBJ2-3 for the parts outside the CDR3, the full variable domain is DVKVTQSSRYLVKRTGEKVFLECVQDMDHENMFWYRQDPGLGLRLIYFSYDVKMKEKGDIPEGYSVSREKKERFSLILESASTNQTSMYLCASKETEEKNTQYFGPGTRLTVL.

The V and J genes are TRBV6-1 and TRBJ1-6; 10 bases are shared with TRBD1. This CDR3 spans 15 amino acids. Germline CDR1 reads MNHNS; CDR2 reads SASEGT. V dropped 5 bases and J dropped 10; count of bases not matched to a gene: 8. CDR3 sequence reads: CASSNRDRGESPLHF. The CDR3 region has the DNA TGTGCCAGCAGTAACCGGGACAGGGGTGAATCACCCCTCCACTTT.